The clone carrying this T cell receptor beta chain appeared once. Its antigen is undetermined. A much more abundant neighbour one base away suggests this may be a read error. The data were obtained in a study of identical twins. The germline V gene encodes CDR1 LGHNA and CDR2 YNFKEQ. The CDR3 spans 16 residues. TCRdb analysed the 5' RACE reads with MiXCR anew, one entry per CDR3 protein. The sample includes some 250,000 distinct CDR3 sequences, roughly 12% of them seen just once. Study-wide points: Monozygotic twin pairs showed more out-of-frame TCR alpha sharing than models estimated.

This sample also belongs to another study, concerning yellow fever vaccine responses in identical twins.

The chain uses TRBV4-2 and TRBJ2-7, with 8 bases identical to TRBD2. The receptor was isolated from a woman aged 18-29 years in good health. The specimen sequenced was memory (CD45RO+) T cells sorted from blood. The CDR3 DNA is TGTGCCAGCAGCCAAGTTCAGCGGGAGACCTCCTACGAGCAGTGCTTC. This gives the protein CASSQVQRETSYEQCF.